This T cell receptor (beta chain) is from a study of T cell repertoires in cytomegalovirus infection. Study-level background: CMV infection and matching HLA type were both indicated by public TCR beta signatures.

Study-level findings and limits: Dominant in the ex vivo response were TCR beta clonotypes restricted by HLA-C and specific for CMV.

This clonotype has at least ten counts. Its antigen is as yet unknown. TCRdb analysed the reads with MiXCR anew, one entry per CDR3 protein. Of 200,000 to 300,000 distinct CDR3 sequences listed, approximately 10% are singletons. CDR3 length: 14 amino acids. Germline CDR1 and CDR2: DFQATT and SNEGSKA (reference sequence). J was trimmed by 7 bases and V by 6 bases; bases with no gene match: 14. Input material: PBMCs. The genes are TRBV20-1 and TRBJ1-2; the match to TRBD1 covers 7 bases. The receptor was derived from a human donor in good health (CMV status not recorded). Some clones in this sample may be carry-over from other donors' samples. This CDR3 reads CSATRQGIMGGYTF. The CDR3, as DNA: TGCAGTGCGACCCGACAGGGAATAATGGGTGGCTACACCTTC.